This is a list of T cell receptor beta chains from one sample in a study of blood T cells in healthy people across ages. TCRdb re-analysed the 5' RACE reads in MiXCR, keeping a single row per CDR3 protein. The sample records approximately 730,000 distinct CDR3 sequences, approximately 39% being singletons. Sequenced material: blood. Receptors originate from a woman aged 55 to 70 in good health. CDR3s include the opening cysteine and the closing phenylalanine or tryptophan. D genes are given only for firm matches.

D: NA
J: TRBJ2-5
V: TRBV28
CDR3: CASSPALGEETQYF

D: NA
J: TRBJ1-2
V: TRBV20-1
CDR3: CSARTAEYYGYTF

D: NA
J: TRBJ2-1
V: TRBV29-1
CDR3: CSVRYNEQFF

D: NA
J: TRBJ2-1
V: TRBV20-1
CDR3: CGAPFSSEQFF

D: TRBD2
J: TRBJ2-1
V: TRBV7-3
CDR3: CASSLQLAGGNEQFF

D: NA
J: TRBJ2-7
V: TRBV5-6
CDR3: CASSPGQPTYEQYF

D: NA
J: TRBJ1-2
V: TRBV10-2
CDR3: CASSDDGALYGYTF

D: NA
J: TRBJ1-2
V: TRBV7-2
CDR3: CASSPSRGNYGYTF

D: TRBD2
J: TRBJ2-3
V: TRBV7-2
CDR3: CASSLAIAGGTDTQYF

D: NA
J: TRBJ2-1
V: TRBV3-1
CDR3: CASSQDGRHEQFF

D: NA
J: TRBJ2-1
V: TRBV9
CDR3: CASSVVGNSYNVQFF

D: NA
J: TRBJ2-7
V: TRBV20-1
CDR3: CSAPPGRNTGDPYEQYF

D: NA
J: TRBJ1-5
V: TRBV3-1
CDR3: CASSQGPVGGNQPQHF

D: NA
J: TRBJ2-2
V: TRBV20-1
CDR3: CSARTGVNTGELFF

D: TRBD2
J: TRBJ2-3
V: TRBV6-6
CDR3: CAIKAGGITDTQYF

D: NA
J: TRBJ1-2
V: TRBV4-3
CDR3: CASSQKGSNYGYTF

D: NA
J: TRBJ1-5
V: TRBV16
CDR3: CASSQSGDSNQPQHF

D: NA
J: TRBJ2-1
V: TRBV7-2
CDR3: CASNIQEGDEQFF

D: NA
J: TRBJ2-1
V: TRBV6-1
CDR3: CAGSRTSGTNEQFF

D: NA
J: TRBJ2-7
V: TRBV5-1
CDR3: CASSESTYGQYF

D: NA
J: TRBJ2-4
V: TRBV20-1
CDR3: CSARGRHYGKNIQYF

D: TRBD1
J: TRBJ2-4
V: TRBV4-1
CDR3: CASSHPNDRALTKNIQYF

D: NA
J: TRBJ1-2
V: TRBV20-1
CDR3: CSATTGSDYGYTF

D: NA
J: TRBJ2-3
V: TRBV27
CDR3: CASSLSPLDTQYF

D: TRBD2
J: TRBJ2-7
V: TRBV4-3
CDR3: CASSQGLAGVSEQYF

D: TRBD1
J: TRBJ2-7
V: TRBV12-3/TRBV12-4
CDR3: CASSPWGQVYSYEQYF

D: NA
J: TRBJ2-5
V: TRBV20-1
CDR3: CSARDPRRGETQYF

D: TRBD1
J: TRBJ1-1
V: TRBV27
CDR3: CASSPTGTYEAFF

D: NA
J: TRBJ2-1
V: TRBV20-1
CDR3: CSADAAGSLNKQFF

D: NA
J: TRBJ1-1
V: TRBV6-1
CDR3: CASSEGAGNTEAFF

D: NA
J: TRBJ2-7
V: TRBV25-1
CDR3: CASSEGIYEQYF

D: TRBD2
J: TRBJ2-3
V: TRBV20-1
CDR3: CSARDRLSGGATDTQYF

D: NA
J: TRBJ1-5
V: TRBV20-1
CDR3: CSARDGVDDDTIQHF

D: NA
J: TRBJ2-1
V: TRBV24-1
CDR3: CATSDSRKSSYNEQFF

D: NA
J: TRBJ2-7
V: TRBV7-2
CDR3: CASSPGTSNEQYF

D: TRBD1
J: TRBJ2-5
V: TRBV28
CDR3: CASSGDSRPETQYF

D: NA
J: TRBJ2-2
V: TRBV5-1
CDR3: CASSLGQRSTGELFF

D: TRBD2
J: TRBJ2-1
V: TRBV3-1
CDR3: CASSQGLAPTYNEQFF

D: TRBD1
J: TRBJ1-2
V: TRBV6-1
CDR3: CASRRDSGYTF

D: TRBD1
J: TRBJ1-2
V: TRBV3-1
CDR3: CASSPWTGGTYGYTF

D: NA
J: TRBJ2-2
V: TRBV27
CDR3: CASSAGLGPGELFF

D: NA
J: TRBJ1-2
V: TRBV29-1
CDR3: CSVVIGARRYTF

D: NA
J: TRBJ1-6
V: TRBV6-5
CDR3: CASSYGVGVNSPLHF

D: TRBD2
J: TRBJ2-1
V: TRBV20-1
CDR3: CSADKRDYNEQFF

D: NA
J: TRBJ2-3
V: TRBV9
CDR3: CASGGGSDTQYF

D: TRBD1
J: TRBJ1-6
V: TRBV2
CDR3: CASSDGTVPSPLHF

D: NA
J: TRBJ2-3
V: TRBV27
CDR3: CASSLSGTGTQYF

D: NA
J: TRBJ1-6
V: TRBV27
CDR3: CASSFSGVSSPLHF

D: NA
J: TRBJ2-1
V: TRBV28
CDR3: CASSPTNEQFF

D: NA
J: TRBJ2-5
V: TRBV3-1
CDR3: CASSPGPETQYF

D: TRBD2
J: TRBJ2-1
V: TRBV7-2
CDR3: CASSVGASGGWVGQFF

D: TRBD1
J: TRBJ2-1
V: TRBV15
CDR3: CATSRDGPGGSSNEQFF

D: TRBD2
J: TRBJ2-1
V: TRBV29-1
CDR3: CSVGASGRGGDEQFF

D: NA
J: TRBJ1-5
V: TRBV15
CDR3: CATSRDRVGNQPQHF

D: NA
J: TRBJ2-2
V: TRBV4-2
CDR3: CASSQAIRTGELFF

D: TRBD1
J: TRBJ2-5
V: TRBV18
CDR3: CASSPTTGEQETQYF

D: TRBD2
J: NA
V: TRBV7-2
CDR3: CASRSRTSGTYEQYF

D: NA
J: TRBJ1-4
V: TRBV7-2
CDR3: CASSPWGQGGEKLFF

D: TRBD2
J: TRBJ2-3
V: TRBV5-1
CDR3: CASRHTSGSLVDTQYF

D: NA
J: TRBJ2-2
V: TRBV9
CDR3: CASSVSPVDEELFF